Described below is a single T cell receptor beta chain sequence and its context. Its antigen is currently unknown. The sample is drawn from a study of identical twins. A universal primer site was created by template switching, with the cDNA bearing unique molecular identifiers. MiXCR, applied by TCRdb to the 5' RACE reads, yields one record per CDR3 protein. The table has approximately 1.8 million distinct CDR3 sequences, around 33% seen once; the top ten hold more than 0.25%. Study findings and constraints: One should note that invariant MAIT and iNKT cells could partly confound zero-insertion analyses. With abundant cord blood beta clonotypes, insertions were fewer; memory repertoires showed no such pattern. Findings came from cross-sectional statistics, without long-term follow-up of donors.

The TCR originated in a newborn girl in good health. Sequencing was performed on cord blood.

The CDR3 sequence: CASSKTSGGPYEQYF. In nucleotides, the CDR3 is TGTGCCAGCAGCAAAACTAGCGGGGGTCCCTACGAGCAGTACTTC. The gene calls are TRBV7-2 and TRBJ2-7, with 11 bases lining up with TRBD2. The CDR3 extends over 15 amino acids. J gave up 2 bases and V 5 bases, and 5 bases lay outside the gene matches. Germline CDR1 reads SGHTA; CDR2 reads FQGNSA.